This TCR beta chain was observed in a study of shared clonotypes between healthy human individuals. Study-wide findings and caveats: Represented genetic and exposure-history diversity was restricted by having few donors.

V gave up 3 bases and J gave up 1 base, with 10 bases separating them. There are 14 residues in the CDR3. Looked up from germline, CDR1 is SGHDN and CDR2 is FVKESK. Clones were sequenced by immunoSEQ multiplex PCR, and TCRdb holds only the in-frame ones, with some missing. Of a few million clones in the sample, approximately 93% are singletons; the top ten hold around 0.4%. About this clone: Its cognate antigen is unknown.

The sequenced sample was naive CD4+ T cells from PBMCs. As to subset: CD45RA+ positively selected. The gene calls are TRBV14 and TRBJ2-7; D possibly corresponds to TRBD1 (5 bases). The receptor comes from a man between 18 and 29 years old in good health. Some clones in this sample may be carry-over from other donors' samples. The CDR3 DNA is TGTGCCAGCAGCCAGATGACAGCTTCCTACGAGCAGTACTTC. Encoded protein: CASSQMTASYEQYF. Supplemented by reference TRBV14 and TRBJ2-7, the full variable domain reads EAGVTQFPSHSVIEKGQTVTLRCDPISGHDNLYWYRRVMGKEIKFLLHFVKESKQDESGMPNNRFLAERTGGTYSTLKVQPAELEDSGVYFCASSQMTASYEQYFGPGTRLTVT.